This T cell receptor beta chain was observed in a study of radiotherapy plus CTLA-4 blockade in lung cancer. Study-wide background: Among all patients, more than 15% showed objective responses, while roughly 34% had disease control.

The V and J ends lost 2 bases and 9 bases respectively, with 14 bases between them. CDR3 size: 12 residues. Germline CDR1 and CDR2: GTSNPN and SVGIG (reference sequence). As regards this clone: Its antigen is currently unknown.

Focal radiation and CTLA-4 blockade (ipilimumab) were tested in chemo-refractory metastatic non-small-cell lung cancer patients. Repertoires were generated with immunoSEQ multiplex PCR, while TCRdb's copy carries only in-frame clones and drops some. The sample lists tens of thousands of clones; around 80% were seen once. Study-level findings and limits: Early clone dynamics of blood T cells, plus interferon-beta, reportedly predicted response best. Clones derived from tumor TCRs expanded in blood after radiotherapy plus ipilimumab.

This material consisted of peripheral blood, taken from a patient treated with radiotherapy plus ipilimumab. The chain couples TRBV30 to TRBJ2-7; D is uncertain. The clonotype was recovered from a human donor with non-small cell lung cancer who had a complete response to radiotherapy plus ipilimumab. This CDR3 is CAWSQVLRGQYF. DNA of the CDR3: TGTGCCTGGAGTCAGGTATTACGAGGGCAGTACTTC. Based on the CDR3 plus reference TRBV30 and TRBJ2-7, the full variable domain is SQTIHQWPATLVQPVGSPLSLECTVEGTSNPNLYWYRQAAGRGLQLLFYSVGIGQISSEVPQNLSASRPQDRQFILSSKKLLLSDSGFYLCAWSQVLRGQYFGPGTRLTVT.